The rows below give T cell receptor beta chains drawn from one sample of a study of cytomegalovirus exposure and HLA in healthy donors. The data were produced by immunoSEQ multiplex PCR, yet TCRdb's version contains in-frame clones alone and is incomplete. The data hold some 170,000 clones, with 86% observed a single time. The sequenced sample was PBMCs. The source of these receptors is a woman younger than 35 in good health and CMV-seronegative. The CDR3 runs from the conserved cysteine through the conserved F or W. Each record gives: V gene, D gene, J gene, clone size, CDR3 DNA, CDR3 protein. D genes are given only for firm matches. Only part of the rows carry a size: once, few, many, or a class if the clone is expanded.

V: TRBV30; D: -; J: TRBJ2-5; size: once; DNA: TGTGCCTGGAGCCCCTCGACGGGGACCCAGTACTTC; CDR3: CAWSPSTGTQYF
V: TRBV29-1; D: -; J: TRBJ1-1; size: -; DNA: TGCAGCGTTGTTCGGGAGGTGGTTACTGAAGCTTTCTTT; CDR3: CSVVREVVTEAFF
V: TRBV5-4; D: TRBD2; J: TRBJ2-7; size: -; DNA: TGTGCCAGCAGCTTGGAGCGGGAGTCCTACGAGCAGTACTTC; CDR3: CASSLERESYEQYF
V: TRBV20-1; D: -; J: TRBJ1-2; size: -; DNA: TGCAGTGCTAGGGTCGAGGATGGCTACACCTTC; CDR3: CSARVEDGYTF
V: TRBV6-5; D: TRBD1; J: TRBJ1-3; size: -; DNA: TGTGCCAGCAGCACAGGGACAGGGCGGGGAAACACCATATATTTT; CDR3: CASSTGTGRGNTIYF
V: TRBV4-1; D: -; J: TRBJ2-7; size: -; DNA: TGCGCCAGCAGCCAAGACAGTTCCCACCGCTACGAGCAGTACTTC; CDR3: CASSQDSSHRYEQYF
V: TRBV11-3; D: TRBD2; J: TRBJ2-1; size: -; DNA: TGTGCCAGCAGCTTAGGTAAAGGGGGTGGACTAGCGGAAGATGAGCAGTTCTTC; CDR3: CASSLGKGGGLAEDEQFF
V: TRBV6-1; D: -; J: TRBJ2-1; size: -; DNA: TGTGCCAGCAGTGAAGCGAGGAGTGAGCAGTTCTTC; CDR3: CASSEARSEQFF
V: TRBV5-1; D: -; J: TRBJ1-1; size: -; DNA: TGCGCCAGCAGCTCGACAGGACTGAACACTGAAGCTTTCTTT; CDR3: CASSSTGLNTEAFF
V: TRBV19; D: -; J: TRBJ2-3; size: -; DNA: TGTGCCAGTAGTATAGGGACAGCCAGTACACCAGATACGCAGTATTTT; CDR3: CASSIGTASTPDTQYF
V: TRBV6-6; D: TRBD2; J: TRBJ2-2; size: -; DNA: TGTGCCAGCAGTTACTCTGGCGGGAGGGGGGCCGGGGAGCTGTTTTTT; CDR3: CASSYSGGRGAGELFF
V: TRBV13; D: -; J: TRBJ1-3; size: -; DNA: TGTGCCAGCAGCTCCTACAGGTTGGGAGGCACCATATATTTT; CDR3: CASSSYRLGGTIYF
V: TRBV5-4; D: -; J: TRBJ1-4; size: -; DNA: TGTGCCAGCAGCTTTTCTGGGGGAGGGAAACTGTTTTTT; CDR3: CASSFSGGGKLFF
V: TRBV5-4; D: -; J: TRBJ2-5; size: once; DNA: TGTGCCAGCAGCTTAAGGATGGCAGGGTCTAGGGAGACCCAGTACTTC; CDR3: CASSLRMAGSRETQYF
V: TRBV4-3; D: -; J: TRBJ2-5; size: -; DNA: TGCGCCAGCAGTGGGCAGAACCAAGAGACCCAGTACTTC; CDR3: CASSGQNQETQYF
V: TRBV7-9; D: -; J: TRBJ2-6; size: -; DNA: TGTGCCAGCAGCTTTGGGAGCTCTGGGGCCAACGTCCTGACTTTC; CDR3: CASSFGSSGANVLTF
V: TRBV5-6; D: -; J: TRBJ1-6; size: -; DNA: TGTGCCAGCAGCTCCTTGACGGGGGGGGCGGCTTCACCCCTCCACTTT; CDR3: CASSSLTGGAASPLHF
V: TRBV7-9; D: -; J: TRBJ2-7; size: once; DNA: TGTGCCAGCAGCTTACGGGATGGGATCTACGAGCAGTACTTC; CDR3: CASSLRDGIYEQYF
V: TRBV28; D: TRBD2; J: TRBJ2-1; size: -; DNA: TGTGGGGCTAGCGGGGGGGCCTTGAATGAGCAGTTCTTC; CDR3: CGASGGALNEQFF
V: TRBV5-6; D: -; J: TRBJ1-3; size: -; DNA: TGTGCCAGCAGCTTTAGCCGGGACGGGACAAGTCGGAGAAACACCATATATTTT; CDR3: CASSFSRDGTSRRNTIYF
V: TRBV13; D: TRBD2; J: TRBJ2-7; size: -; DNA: TGTGCCAGCAGCTTAACGGGCCTGACTAGCGGGAGCTCCTACGAGCAGTACTTC; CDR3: CASSLTGLTSGSSYEQYF
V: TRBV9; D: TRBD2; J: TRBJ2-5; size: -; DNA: TGTGCCAGCAGCCCGGGACTAGCGGGGGGGGAAGAGACCCAGTACTTC; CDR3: CASSPGLAGGEETQYF
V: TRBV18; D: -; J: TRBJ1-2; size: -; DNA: TGTGCCAGCTCACCAAGCCTTACCGATGGCTACACCTTC; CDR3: CASSPSLTDGYTF
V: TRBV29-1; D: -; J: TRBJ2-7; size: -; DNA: TGCAGCGTTCGGAGGGGTAACTACGAGCAGTACTTC; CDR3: CSVRRGNYEQYF